This TCR beta chain was recorded in a study of blood T cell repertoires in COVID-19. Study details: The United States, Italy and Spain provided the acute and convalescent COVID-19 samples. Sample material is recorded as cDNA or gDNA derived from T cells, B-cell-depleted T cells, or PBMCs.

Germline lookup yields CDR1 MNHNS and CDR2 SASEGT. The V segment lost 2 bases and the J segment 6 bases; nucleotides outside the gene matches: 14. This CDR3 is 17 amino acids long. How the authors handled the data: Amplification of reference gene primers provided the estimated nucleated cell counts. Profiling relied on immunoSEQ multiplex PCR, and the TCRdb table lists in-frame clones only, not all of them. V and J calls and clone size follow that table, whereas D and trimming were derived from the DNA. The data contain about 200,000 clones, roughly 88% of them singletons. The rearrangement uses TRBV6-1 and TRBJ2-7; 9 positions agree with TRBD1. Sequenced: peripheral blood. This clonotype was obtained from a human donor in a cohort sampled during active COVID-19. The CDR3 bases are TGTGCCAGCAGTGAAATTGGGAGGGGACAGGGACGGCGCGAGCAGTACTTC. It codes for CASSEIGRGQGRREQYF.